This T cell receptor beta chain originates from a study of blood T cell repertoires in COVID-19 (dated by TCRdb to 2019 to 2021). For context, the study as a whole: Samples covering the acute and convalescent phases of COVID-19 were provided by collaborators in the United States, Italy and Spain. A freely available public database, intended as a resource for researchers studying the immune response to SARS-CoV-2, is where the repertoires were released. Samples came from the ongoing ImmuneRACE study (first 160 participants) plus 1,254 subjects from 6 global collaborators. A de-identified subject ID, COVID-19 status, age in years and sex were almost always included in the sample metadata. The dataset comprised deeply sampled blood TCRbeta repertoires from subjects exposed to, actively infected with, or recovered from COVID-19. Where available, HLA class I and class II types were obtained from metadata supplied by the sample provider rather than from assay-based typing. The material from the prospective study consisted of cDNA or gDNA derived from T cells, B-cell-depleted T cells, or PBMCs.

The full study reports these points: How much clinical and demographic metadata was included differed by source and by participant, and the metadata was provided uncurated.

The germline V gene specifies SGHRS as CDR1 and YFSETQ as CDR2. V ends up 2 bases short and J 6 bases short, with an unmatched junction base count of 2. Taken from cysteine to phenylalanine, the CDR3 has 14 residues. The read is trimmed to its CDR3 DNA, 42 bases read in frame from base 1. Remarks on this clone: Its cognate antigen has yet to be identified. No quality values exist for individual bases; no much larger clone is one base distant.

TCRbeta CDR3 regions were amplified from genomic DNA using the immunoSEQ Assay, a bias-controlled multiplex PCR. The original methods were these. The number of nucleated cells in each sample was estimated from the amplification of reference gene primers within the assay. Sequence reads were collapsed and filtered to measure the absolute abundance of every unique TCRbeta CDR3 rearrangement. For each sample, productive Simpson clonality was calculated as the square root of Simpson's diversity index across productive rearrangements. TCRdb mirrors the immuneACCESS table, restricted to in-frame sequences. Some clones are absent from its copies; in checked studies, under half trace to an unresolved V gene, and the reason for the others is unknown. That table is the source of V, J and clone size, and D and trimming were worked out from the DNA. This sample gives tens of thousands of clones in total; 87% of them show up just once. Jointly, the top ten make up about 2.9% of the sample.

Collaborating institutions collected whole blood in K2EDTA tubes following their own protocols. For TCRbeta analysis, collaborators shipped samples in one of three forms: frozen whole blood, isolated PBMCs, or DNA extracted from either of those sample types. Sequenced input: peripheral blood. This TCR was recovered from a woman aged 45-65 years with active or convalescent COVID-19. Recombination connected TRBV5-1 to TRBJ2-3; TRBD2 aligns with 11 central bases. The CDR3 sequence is CASSFSGGADTQYF. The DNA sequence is TGCGCCAGCAGCTTTAGCGGGGGGGCGGATACGCAGTATTTT.